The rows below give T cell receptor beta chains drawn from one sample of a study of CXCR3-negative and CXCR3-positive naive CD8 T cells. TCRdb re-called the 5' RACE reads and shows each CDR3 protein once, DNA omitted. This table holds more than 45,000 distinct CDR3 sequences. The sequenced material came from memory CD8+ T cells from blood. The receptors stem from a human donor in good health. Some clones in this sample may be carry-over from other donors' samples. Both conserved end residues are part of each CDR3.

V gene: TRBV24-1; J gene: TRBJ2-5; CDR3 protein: CATSDLTSAQGEETQYF
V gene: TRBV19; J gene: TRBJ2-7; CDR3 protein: CASSATGGSYEQYF
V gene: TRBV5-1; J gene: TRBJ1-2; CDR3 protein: CASSLGTADLYGYTF
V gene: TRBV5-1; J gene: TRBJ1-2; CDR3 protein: CASSLGDRGRDYGYTF
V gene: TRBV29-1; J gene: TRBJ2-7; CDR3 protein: CSVESQLSYEQYF
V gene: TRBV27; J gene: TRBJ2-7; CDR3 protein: CASRLTGGGYEQYF
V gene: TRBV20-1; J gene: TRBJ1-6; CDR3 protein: CSALQGPLYNSPLHF
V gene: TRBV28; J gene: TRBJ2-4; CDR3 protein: CASSFSLYIAKNIQYF
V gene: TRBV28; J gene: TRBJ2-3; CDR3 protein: CASTLPGTGTIADTQYF
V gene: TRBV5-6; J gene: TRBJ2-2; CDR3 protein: CASSLEGVVTGELFF
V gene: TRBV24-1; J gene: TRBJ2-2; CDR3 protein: CATSDGLASGELFF
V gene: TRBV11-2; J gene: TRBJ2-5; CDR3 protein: CASSLDWREGETQYF
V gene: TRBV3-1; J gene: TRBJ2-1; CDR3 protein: CASSPVGSEGWASYNEQFF
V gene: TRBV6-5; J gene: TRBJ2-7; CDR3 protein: CASSYYGTGGEQYF
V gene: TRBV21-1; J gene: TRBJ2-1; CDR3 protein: CASSKGQRLYNEQFF
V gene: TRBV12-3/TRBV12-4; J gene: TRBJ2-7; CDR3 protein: CASSPPTGSPYEQYF
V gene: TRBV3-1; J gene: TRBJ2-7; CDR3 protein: CASSQDLGGDYEQYF
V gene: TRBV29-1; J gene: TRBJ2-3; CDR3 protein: CSSRSGTGIQDTQYF
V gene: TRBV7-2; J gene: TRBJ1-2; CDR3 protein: CASSSWGANYGYTF
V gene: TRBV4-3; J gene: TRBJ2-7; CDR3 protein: CASSQDWGEFEQYF
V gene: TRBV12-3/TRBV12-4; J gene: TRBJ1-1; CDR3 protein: CASSLGVSGGTEAFF
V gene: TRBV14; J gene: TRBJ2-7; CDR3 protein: CASSLDYEQYF
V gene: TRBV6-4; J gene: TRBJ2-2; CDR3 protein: CASSDSPGVTGELFF
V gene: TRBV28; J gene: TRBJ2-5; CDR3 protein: CASSLSWTTAGGETQYF
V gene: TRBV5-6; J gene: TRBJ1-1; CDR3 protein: CASSPRNTEAFF
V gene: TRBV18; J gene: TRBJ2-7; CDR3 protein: CASSTSGDNYEQYF
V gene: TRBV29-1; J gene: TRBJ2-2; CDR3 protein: CSVSQGNTGELFF
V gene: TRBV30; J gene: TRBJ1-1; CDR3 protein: CAWNLGQLNTEAFF
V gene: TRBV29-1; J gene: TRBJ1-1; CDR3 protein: CSVADVRMNTEAFF
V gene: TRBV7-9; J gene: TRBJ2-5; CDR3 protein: CASSFEGGRETQYF
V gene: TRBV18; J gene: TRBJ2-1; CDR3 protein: CASSPSGTLGGNEQFF
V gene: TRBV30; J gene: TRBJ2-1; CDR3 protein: CAWRFAAYNEQFF
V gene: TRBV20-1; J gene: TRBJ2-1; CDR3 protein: CSAAPREWSYNEQFF
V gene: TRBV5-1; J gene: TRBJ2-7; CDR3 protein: CASSLAVDRNYEQYF
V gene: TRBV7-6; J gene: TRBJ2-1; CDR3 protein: CASSLELAGGPGEQFF